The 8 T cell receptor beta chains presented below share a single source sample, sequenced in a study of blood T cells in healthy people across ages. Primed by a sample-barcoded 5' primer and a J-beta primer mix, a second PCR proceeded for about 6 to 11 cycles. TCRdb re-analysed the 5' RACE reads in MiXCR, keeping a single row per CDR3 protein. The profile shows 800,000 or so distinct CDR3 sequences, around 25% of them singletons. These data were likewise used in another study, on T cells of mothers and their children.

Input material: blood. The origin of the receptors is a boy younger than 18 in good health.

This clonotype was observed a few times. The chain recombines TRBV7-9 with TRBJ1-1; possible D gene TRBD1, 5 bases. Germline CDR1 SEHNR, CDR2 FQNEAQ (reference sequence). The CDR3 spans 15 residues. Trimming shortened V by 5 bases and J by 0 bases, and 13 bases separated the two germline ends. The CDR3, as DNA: TGTGCCAGCAGCGGAGGGGTCAGGCTGAACACTGAAGCTTTCTTT. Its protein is CASSGGVRLNTEAFF.

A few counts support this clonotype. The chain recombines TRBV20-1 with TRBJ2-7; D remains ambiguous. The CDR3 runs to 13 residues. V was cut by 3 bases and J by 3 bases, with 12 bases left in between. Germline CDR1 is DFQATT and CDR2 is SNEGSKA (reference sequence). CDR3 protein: CSASAPARYEQYF. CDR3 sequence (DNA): TGCAGTGCTAGCGCCCCTGCCCGCTACGAGCAGTACTTC.

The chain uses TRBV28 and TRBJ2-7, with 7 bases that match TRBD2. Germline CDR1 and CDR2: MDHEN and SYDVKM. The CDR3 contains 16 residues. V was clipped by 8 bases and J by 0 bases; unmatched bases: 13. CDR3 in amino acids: CASGSTSEGGSYEQYF. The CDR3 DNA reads TGTGCCAGCGGTTCAACTAGCGAGGGTGGCTCCTACGAGCAGTACTTC. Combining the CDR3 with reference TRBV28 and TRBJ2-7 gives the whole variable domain DVKVTQSSRYLVKRTGEKVFLECVQDMDHENMFWYRQDPGLGLRLIYFSYDVKMKEKGDIPEGYSVSREKKERFSLILESASTNQTSMYLCASGSTSEGGSYEQYFGPGTRLTVT.

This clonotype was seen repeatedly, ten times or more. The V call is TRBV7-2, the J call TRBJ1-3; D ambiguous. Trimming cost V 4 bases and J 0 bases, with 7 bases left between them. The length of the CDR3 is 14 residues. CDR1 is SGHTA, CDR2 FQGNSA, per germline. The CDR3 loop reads CASSYYISGNTIYF. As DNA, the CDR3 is TGTGCCAGCAGCTACTATATCTCTGGAAACACCATATATTTT.

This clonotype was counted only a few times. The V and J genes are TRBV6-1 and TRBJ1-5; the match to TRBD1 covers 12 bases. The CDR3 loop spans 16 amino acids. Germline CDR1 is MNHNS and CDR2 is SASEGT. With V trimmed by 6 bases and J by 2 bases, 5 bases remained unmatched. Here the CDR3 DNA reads TGTGCCAGCAGAGGGGGGACAGGGGGCGGCAATCAGCCCCAGCATTTT. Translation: CASRGGTGGGNQPQHF.

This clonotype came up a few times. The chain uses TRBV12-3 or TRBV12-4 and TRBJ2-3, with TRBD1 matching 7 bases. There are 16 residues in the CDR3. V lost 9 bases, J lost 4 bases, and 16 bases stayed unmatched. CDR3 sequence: CASNQGGGGGADTQYF. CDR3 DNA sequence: TGTGCCAGTAACCAAGGGGGCGGAGGAGGAGCAGATACGCAGTATTTT.

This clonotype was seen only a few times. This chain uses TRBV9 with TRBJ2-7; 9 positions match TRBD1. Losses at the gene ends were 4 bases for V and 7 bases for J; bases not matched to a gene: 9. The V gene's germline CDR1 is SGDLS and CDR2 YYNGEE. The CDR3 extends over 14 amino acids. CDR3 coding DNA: TGTGCCAGCAGCTTTCGGGACAGGGCTGGAGAGCAGTACTTC. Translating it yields CASSFRDRAGEQYF.

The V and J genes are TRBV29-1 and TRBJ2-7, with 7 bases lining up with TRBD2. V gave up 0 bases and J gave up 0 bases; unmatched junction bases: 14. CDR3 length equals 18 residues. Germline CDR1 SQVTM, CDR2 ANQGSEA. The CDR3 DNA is TGCAGCGTTGAAGATCCGACTAATTCATCTAGCGGCTCCTACGAGCAGTACTTC. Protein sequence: CSVEDPTNSSSGSYEQYF.